The clone carrying this T cell receptor beta chain came up a few times. Its matching antigen is unknown. Each single cDNA molecule received a unique molecular identifier. TCRdb re-derived calls from the 5' RACE reads in MiXCR, one entry per CDR3 protein. In the table there are some 82,000 distinct CDR3 sequences, 9.5% to 13% of which are singletons. These data originate in a study of early T cells in non-severe SARS-CoV-2 infection. Study results and limitations: Anti-spike CD8 specificities were favored by VDJdb matching, whose results missed private and CD4 specificities.

CDR1 is DFQATT, CDR2 SNEGSKA, per germline (reference sequence). After removal of 6 bases from V and 7 bases from J, the junction contained 16 bases not matched to a gene. The CDR3 is 15 residues long. Material: whole blood. This sequence originates from an adult who was a healthcare worker with PCR-confirmed SARS-CoV-2 infection or an uninfected control (not recorded which). The chain combines TRBV20-1 with TRBJ2-7, with TRBD1 identical over 9 bases. Here the CDR3 reads CSARLRTGVIWEQYF. CDR3 in DNA: TGCAGTGCCCGGCTGAGGACAGGGGTTATATGGGAGCAGTACTTC.